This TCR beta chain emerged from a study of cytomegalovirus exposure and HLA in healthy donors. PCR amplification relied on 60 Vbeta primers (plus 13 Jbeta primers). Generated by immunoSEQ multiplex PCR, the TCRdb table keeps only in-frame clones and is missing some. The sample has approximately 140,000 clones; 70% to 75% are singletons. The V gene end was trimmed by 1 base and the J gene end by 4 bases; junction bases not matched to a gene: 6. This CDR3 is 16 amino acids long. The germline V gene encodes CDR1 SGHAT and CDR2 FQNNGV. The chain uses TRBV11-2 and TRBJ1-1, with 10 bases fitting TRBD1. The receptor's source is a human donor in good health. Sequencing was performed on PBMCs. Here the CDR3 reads CASSLGRQGATTEAFF. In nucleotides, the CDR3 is TGTGCCAGCAGCTTAGGACGACAGGGGGCGACCACTGAAGCTTTCTTT.